Shown below are 24 T cell receptor beta chains from a single sample sequenced in a study of technical replicates of blood from a handful of donors (dated by TCRdb to the late 2010s). The library was produced with the immunoSEQ multiplex PCR assay. The table was pulled from immuneACCESS by TCRdb, which kept in-frame rearrangements only. Such tables lose some clones; where checked, under half of the loss comes from unresolved V genes, and the rest has no known cause. In all, the sample holds some 87,000 clones, and roughly 96% of those were seen once. The ten top clones hold roughly 0.3% of the sample. Sequenced material: T cells isolated from PBMCs. The origin of the receptors is a human donor in good health.

This clone showed up just once. J is TRBJ2-7 and V is TRBV15; 8 bases map to TRBD2. CDR1 is LNHNV, CDR2 YYDKDF, per germline (reference sequence). The CDR3 length is 16 residues. V dropped 0 bases and J dropped 2; count of bases not matched to a gene: 6. The CDR3 is CATSRDKGTRAYEQYF. CDR3 in DNA: TGTGCCACCAGCAGAGATAAGGGGACTAGGGCCTACGAGCAGTACTTC. The complete variable domain, with remaining parts taken from reference TRBV15 and TRBJ2-7, reads DAMVIQNPRYQVTQFGKPVTLSCSQTLNHNVMYWYQQKSSQAPKLLFHYYDKDFNNEADTPDNFQSRRPNTSFCFLDIRSPGLGDTAMYLCATSRDKGTRAYEQYFGPGTRLTVT.

J is TRBJ1-2 and V is TRBV7-6, with D hard to call. CDR1 and CDR2 (germline): SGHVS, FNYEAQ. The V end lost 1 base, the J end lost 1 base, and 10 bases lay between the germline ends. This CDR3 has 15 residues. CDR3 DNA: TGTGCCAGCAGCTTAGAACAGAACAGTAACTATGGCTACACCTTC. Translation: CASSLEQNSNYGYTF.

This chain links TRBV5-6 with TRBJ1-2, with unresolved D. The V end lost 1 base, the J end lost 4 bases, and 8 bases lay between the germline ends. Per the germline V gene, CDR1 is SGHDT and CDR2 is YYEEEE. This CDR3 region has 13 residues. DNA for the CDR3: TGTGCCAGCAGCTTGCCGACTATCTATGGCTACACCTTC. Its translation: CASSLPTIYGYTF. Looking up the rest from reference TRBV5-6 and TRBJ1-2 gives the full variable domain: DAGVTQSPTHLIKTRGQQVTLRCSPKSGHDTVSWYQQALGQGPQFIFQYYEEEERQRGNFPDRFSGHQFPNYSSELNVNALLLGDSALYLCASSLPTIYGYTFGSGTRLTVV.

The chain recombines TRBV30 with TRBJ1-2, with D unresolved. From germline, CDR1 is GTSNPN and CDR2 SVGIG (reference sequence). Deletions cut 0 bases from V and 6 bases from J, with 8 bases between. The CDR3 is 12 residues long. The CDR3 sequence is CAWSVQFNGYTF. The CDR3 nucleotides are TGTGCCTGGAGTGTACAATTTAATGGCTACACCTTC.

The chain carries TRBV27 and TRBJ2-6; 9 bases map to TRBD1. This CDR3 spans 18 amino acids. The V gene's germline CDR1 is MNHEY and CDR2 SMNVEV (reference sequence). V shed 5 bases and J 0 bases; nucleotides not matched to a gene: 8. The CDR3 nucleotides read TGTGCCAGCAGTCACCGGGACAGGGAAAGCTCTGGGGCCAACGTCCTGACTTTC. It codes for CASSHRDRESSGANVLTF.

This clone was counted a single time. V usage is TRBV5-8 and J usage is TRBJ1-1; D unclear. This CDR3 is 14 amino acids long. V shed 2 bases and J shed 0 bases, with 8 bases lying between them. Germline CDR1 and CDR2: SGHTS and YDEGEE. The CDR3 nucleotides read TGTGCCAGCAGCTTTGGAGACCTGAACACTGAAGCTTTCTTT. Translating it yields CASSFGDLNTEAFF.

This chain connects TRBV2 to TRBJ2-2; 7 nucleotides line up with TRBD1. The V segment lost 6 bases and the J segment 1 base; nucleotides outside the gene matches: 2. This CDR3 comprises 14 residues. Germline assignment: CDR1 SNHLY and CDR2 FYNNEI. CDR3 DNA: TGTGCCAGCAGCGGGACAGTGAACACCGGGGAGCTGTTTTTT. The encoded protein is CASSGTVNTGELFF.

The chain has TRBV30 and TRBJ1-2, with TRBD1 identical over 7 bases. Trimming took 4 bases from V and 5 from J; bases not matched to a gene: 1. The CDR3 is 11 amino acids. Germline V lookup: CDR1 GTSNPN, CDR2 SVGIG (reference sequence). CDR3 bases: TGTGCCTGGACAGGGGGTTATGGCTACACCTTC. Its translation is CAWTGGYGYTF.

This rearrangement joins TRBV7-9 to TRBJ1-1, with a weak D call TRBD1 (5 bases). V gave up 2 bases and J gave up 5 bases, with 15 bases separating them. This CDR3 region has 15 residues. The germline gives CDR1 SEHNR, CDR2 FQNEAQ (reference sequence). The CDR3 sequence is CASSLYSQGRTEAFF. CDR3 nucleotide sequence: TGTGCCAGCAGCTTATACTCGCAGGGTCGAACTGAAGCTTTCTTT.

This chain connects TRBV12-5 to TRBJ2-5, with D possibly TRBD1 on 6 matching bases. Germline V CDR1 and CDR2: LGHNT, FRNRAP. The CDR3 has 13 residues. The germline V and J ends were trimmed by 7 bases and 2 bases, with 11 bases remaining between them. The CDR3 here is CASDGQGQETQYF. The CDR3 DNA is TGTGCTAGTGACGGCCAGGGGCAAGAGACCCAGTACTTC. The whole variable domain, remainder taken from reference TRBV12-5 and TRBJ2-5, is DARVTQTPRHKVTEMGQEVTMRCQPILGHNTVFWYRQTMMQGLELLAYFRNRAPLDDSGMPKDRFSAEMPDATLATLKIQPSEPRDSAVYFCASDGQGQETQYFGPGTRLLVL.

This clone came up once. This sequence joins TRBV11-2 and TRBJ1-5; 8 bases are shared with TRBD1. Germline V lookup: CDR1 SGHAT, CDR2 FQNNGV. V lost 6 bases to trimming and J lost 4 bases; unmatched junction nucleotides: 5. CDR3 length: 14 amino acids. The CDR3 DNA sequence: TGTGCCAGCAGTCAGACAGGGGCTAATCAGCCCCAGCATTTT. Its protein product is CASSQTGANQPQHF.

V and J are TRBV5-5 and TRBJ2-1, with TRBD2 matching over 10 bases. CDR3 length: 15 amino acids. Trimming took 6 bases from V and 2 from J; bases not matched to a gene: 5. Germline lookup yields CDR1 SGHKS and CDR2 YYEKEE (reference sequence). CDR3 coding DNA: TGTGCCAGCATCCCAGGACTAGCGGCCTACAATGAGCAGTTCTTC. It codes for CASIPGLAAYNEQFF.

This sequence joins TRBV9 and TRBJ1-1, with D maybe TRBD1 (6 bases). In germline, CDR1 is SGDLS, CDR2 YYNGEE. Deletions cut 0 bases from V and 0 bases from J, with 18 bases between. This CDR3 has 18 amino acids. In nucleotides, the CDR3 is TGTGCCAGCAGCGTAGATCCCCTACAGGGACGAATGAACACTGAAGCTTTCTTT. This sequence encodes CASSVDPLQGRMNTEAFF.

The chain recombines TRBV6-6 with TRBJ1-1; 7 bases fit TRBD1. CDR3 length: 15 amino acids. The germline V gene has CDR1 MNHNY and CDR2 SVGAGI (reference sequence). Trimming took 0 bases from V and 0 from J; bases not matched to a gene: 1. CDR3 DNA: TGTGCCAGCAGTTACTCAGGGGGCCTGAACACTGAAGCTTTCTTT. Translation: CASSYSGGLNTEAFF.

This chain links TRBV6-5 with TRBJ2-5; 9 bases agree with TRBD1. V dropped 6 bases and J dropped 3; count of bases not matched to a gene: 2. The CDR3 is made up of 13 amino acids. Germline V gene data show CDR1 as MNHEY and CDR2 as SVGAGI. The chain's CDR3 is CASRRTGEETQYF. CDR3 bases: TGTGCCAGCAGGAGGACAGGGGAAGAGACCCAGTACTTC.

The gene calls are TRBV6-5 and TRBJ2-5, with 9 bases aligning to TRBD1. V was pared by 6 bases and J by 2 bases, with 7 bases of the junction left unmatched. This CDR3 region has 15 residues. CDR1 is MNHEY and CDR2 is SVGAGI in the germline V gene. This CDR3 reads CASSRGTGRQETQYF. In nucleotides, the CDR3 is TGTGCCAGCAGCCGCGGGACAGGGAGACAAGAGACCCAGTACTTC.

The chain uses TRBV9 and TRBJ2-7; maybe TRBD2 (6 bases). Per germline, CDR1 SGDLS and CDR2 YYNGEE. V lost 1 base and J lost 5, with 16 bases in between. The CDR3 contains 15 residues. The CDR3 DNA is TGTGCCAGCAGCGTAATGGGGGGAGAGATCGACGAGCAGTACTTC. Translated, it gives CASSVMGGEIDEQYF. The full variable domain, with the rest looked up from reference TRBV9 and TRBJ2-7, is DSGVTQTPKHLITATGQRVTLRCSPRSGDLSVYWYQQSLDQGLQFLIQYYNGEERAKGNILERFSAQQFPDLHSELNLSSLELGDSALYFCASSVMGGEIDEQYFGPGTRLTVT.

This chain joins TRBV27 and TRBJ2-3; D gene ambiguous. Germline CDR1 reads MNHEY; CDR2 reads SMNVEV (reference sequence). Trimming took off 5 bases at V and 3 bases at J, with 6 bases between the two ends. The CDR3 runs to 12 residues. The DNA of the CDR3 is TGTGCCAGCAGTCCACAAACAGATACGCAGTATTTT. This encodes CASSPQTDTQYF.

The chain joins TRBV11-2 to TRBJ2-1, with unresolved D. The CDR3 runs to 16 residues. CDR1 SGHAT and CDR2 FQNNGV come from the germline V gene. Trimming removed 0 bases at V and 0 bases at J, with 9 bases between. CDR3 sequence (DNA): TGTGCCAGCAGCTTAGATCTCAGTCGCTCCTACAATGAGCAGTTCTTC. This encodes CASSLDLSRSYNEQFF.

The chain has TRBV5-1 and TRBJ2-3; TRBD2 aligns across 7 bases. Germline CDR1 SGHRS, CDR2 YFSETQ. CDR3 size: 16 residues. J was trimmed by 0 bases and V by 0 bases; bases with no gene match: 4. CDR3 sequence: CASSLGGGGSTDTQYF. The CDR3 region has the DNA TGCGCCAGCAGCTTGGGAGGCGGGGGAAGCACAGATACGCAGTATTTT.

The V gene is TRBV4-2, the J gene TRBJ2-1, with TRBD2 identical over 10 bases. The germline CDR1 and CDR2 sequences are LGHNA and YNFKEQ. The CDR3 contains 18 residues. The V segment lost 4 bases and the J segment 5 bases; nucleotides outside the gene matches: 14. The CDR3 region has the DNA TGTGCCAGCAGCCGTCAACAGCCGGGACTAGCGTCCCACAATGAGCAGTTCTTC. It encodes CASSRQQPGLASHNEQFF.

The chain is built from TRBV10-3 and TRBJ2-7; D is uncertain. The CDR3 contains 11 residues. V lost 6 bases and J 0 bases, leaving 3 bases between the germline ends. Germline V gene sequence: CDR1 ENHRY, CDR2 SYGVKD. CDR3 loop: CAISHSYEQYF. CDR3 nucleotides: TGTGCCATCAGCCACTCCTACGAGCAGTACTTC.

J is TRBJ2-1 and V is TRBV5-4; D not certain. V was shortened by 2 bases and J by 4 bases, with 4 bases between the two germline ends. Germline lookup yields CDR1 SGHNT and CDR2 YYREEE (reference sequence). This CDR3 is built from 12 residues. The chain's CDR3 is CASSFPYNEQFF. CDR3 DNA sequence: TGTGCCAGCAGCTTTCCATACAATGAGCAGTTCTTC. The whole variable domain, remainder taken from reference TRBV5-4 and TRBJ2-1, is ETGVTQSPTHLIKTRGQQVTLRCSSQSGHNTVSWYQQALGQGPQFIFQYYREEENGRGNFPPRFSGLQFPNYSSELNVNALELDDSALYLCASSFPYNEQFFGPGTRLTVL.

The chain combines TRBV6-5 with TRBJ2-1; TRBD2 matches 7 bases. V dropped 2 bases and J dropped 6; count of bases not matched to a gene: 7. This CDR3 is 15 amino acids long. CDR1 is MNHEY and CDR2 is SVGAGI in the germline V gene. Here the CDR3 reads CASSYSAGVVNEQFF. The CDR3 region has the DNA TGTGCCAGCAGTTACAGCGCGGGAGTTGTCAATGAGCAGTTCTTC.